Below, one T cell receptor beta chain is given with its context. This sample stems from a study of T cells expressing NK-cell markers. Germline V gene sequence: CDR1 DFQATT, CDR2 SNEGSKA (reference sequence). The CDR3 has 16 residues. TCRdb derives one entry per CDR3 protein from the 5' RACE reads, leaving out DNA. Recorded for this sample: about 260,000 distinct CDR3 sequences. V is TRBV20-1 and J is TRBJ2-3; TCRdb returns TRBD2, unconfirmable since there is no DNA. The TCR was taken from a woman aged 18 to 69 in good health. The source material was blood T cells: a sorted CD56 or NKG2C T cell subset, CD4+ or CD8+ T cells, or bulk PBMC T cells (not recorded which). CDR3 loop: CSARDSGTSLTDTQYF.